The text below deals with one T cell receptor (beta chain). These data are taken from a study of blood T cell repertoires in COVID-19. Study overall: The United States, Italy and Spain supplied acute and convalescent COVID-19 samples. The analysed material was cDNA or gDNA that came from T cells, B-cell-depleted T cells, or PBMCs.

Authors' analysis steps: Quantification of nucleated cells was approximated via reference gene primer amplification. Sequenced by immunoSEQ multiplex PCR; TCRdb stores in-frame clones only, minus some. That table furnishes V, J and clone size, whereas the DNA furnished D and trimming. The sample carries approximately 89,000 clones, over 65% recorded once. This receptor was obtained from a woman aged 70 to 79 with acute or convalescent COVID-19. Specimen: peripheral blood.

CDR3 amino acids: CSPGGANTGELFF. The CDR3 DNA reads TGTTCCCCAGGGGGCGCAAACACCGGGGAGCTGTTTTTT. The chain joins TRBV6-5 to TRBJ2-2; TRBD1 matches 8 bases. The CDR3 is 13 amino acids. Germline assignment: CDR1 MNHEY and CDR2 SVGAGI.